This T cell receptor (beta chain) was recorded in a study of blood T cell repertoires in COVID-19. The method was immunoSEQ multiplex PCR; TCRdb's version includes in-frame clones alone and lacks a portion of them. The repertoire includes some 200,000 clones, almost 80% of them detected once, and roughly 17% sits in the top ten. The TCR was taken from a woman between 45 and 65 years old who had recovered from COVID-19. Sequenced input: PBMCs or T cells enriched from blood (not recorded which).

The DNA of the CDR3 is TGTGCCAGCAGCTTAAGAGGGTTTGAAGAGACCCAGTACTTC. Encoded protein: CASSLRGFEETQYF. This sequence joins TRBV7-3 and TRBJ2-5; a weak D match, TRBD2 (5 bases). This CDR3 contains 14 residues. CDR1 is SGHTA, CDR2 FQGTGA, per germline. V lost 1 base and J 3 bases, leaving 9 bases between the germline ends.